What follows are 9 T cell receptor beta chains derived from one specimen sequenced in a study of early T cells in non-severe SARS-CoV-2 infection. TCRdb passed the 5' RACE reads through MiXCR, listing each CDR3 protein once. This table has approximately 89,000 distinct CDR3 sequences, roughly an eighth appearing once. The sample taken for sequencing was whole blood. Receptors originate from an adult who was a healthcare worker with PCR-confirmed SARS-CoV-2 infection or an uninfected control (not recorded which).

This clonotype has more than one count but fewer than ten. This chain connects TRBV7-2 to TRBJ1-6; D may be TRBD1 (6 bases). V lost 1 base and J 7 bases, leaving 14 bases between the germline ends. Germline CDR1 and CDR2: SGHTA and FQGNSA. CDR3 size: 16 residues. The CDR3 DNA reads TGTGCCAGCAGCTTAGATCATCGGCAGGGGAATTCACCCCTCCACTTT. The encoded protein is CASSLDHRQGNSPLHF.

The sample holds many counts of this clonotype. CDR3: CASSSIRSTGELFF. The CDR3 region has the DNA TGTGCCAGCAGCTCGATCAGGTCCACCGGGGAGCTGTTTTTT. The V and J genes are TRBV11-2 and TRBJ2-2; D remains unclear. Looked up from germline, CDR1 is SGHAT and CDR2 is FQNNGV. V gave up 4 bases and J gave up 4 bases, with 10 bases separating them. The length of the CDR3 is 14 residues.

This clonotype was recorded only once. DNA for the CDR3: TGTGCCAGCAGCTTACGGGCAGTCGAGCAGTACTTC. It translates to CASSLRAVEQYF. The V and J genes are TRBV11-2 and TRBJ2-7; D unresolved. With 2 bases removed from V and 6 bases from J, the gap between germline ends came to 8 bases. This CDR3 contains 12 residues. Germline CDR1 and CDR2: SGHAT and FQNNGV.

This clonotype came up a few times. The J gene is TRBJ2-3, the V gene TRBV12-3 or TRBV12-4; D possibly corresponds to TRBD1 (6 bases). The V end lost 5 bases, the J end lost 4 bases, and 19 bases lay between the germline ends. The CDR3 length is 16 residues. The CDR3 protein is CASSPISRKGADTQYF. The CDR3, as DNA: TGTGCCAGCAGTCCAATTTCTAGGAAGGGGGCAGATACGCAGTATTTT.

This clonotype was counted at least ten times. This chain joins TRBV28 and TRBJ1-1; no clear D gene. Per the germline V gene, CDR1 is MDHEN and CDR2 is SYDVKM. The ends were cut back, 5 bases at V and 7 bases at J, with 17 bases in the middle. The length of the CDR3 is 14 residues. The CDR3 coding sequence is TGTGCCAGCAGTCTTCCCCGGGCCCCCGTTGAAGCTTTCTTT. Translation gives CASSLPRAPVEAFF.

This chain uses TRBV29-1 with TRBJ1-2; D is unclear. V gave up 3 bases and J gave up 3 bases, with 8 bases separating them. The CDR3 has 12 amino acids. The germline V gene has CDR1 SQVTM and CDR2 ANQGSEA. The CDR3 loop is CSVDRADYGYTF. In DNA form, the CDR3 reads TGCAGCGTTGATCGGGCCGACTATGGCTACACCTTC.

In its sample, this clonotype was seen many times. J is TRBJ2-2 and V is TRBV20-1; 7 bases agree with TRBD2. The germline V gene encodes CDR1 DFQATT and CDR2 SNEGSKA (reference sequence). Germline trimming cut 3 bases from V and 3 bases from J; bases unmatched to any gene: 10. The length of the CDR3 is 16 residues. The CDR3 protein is CSASPRDYVYTGELFF. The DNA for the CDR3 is TGCAGTGCTAGTCCCCGGGACTACGTGTACACCGGGGAGCTGTTTTTT.

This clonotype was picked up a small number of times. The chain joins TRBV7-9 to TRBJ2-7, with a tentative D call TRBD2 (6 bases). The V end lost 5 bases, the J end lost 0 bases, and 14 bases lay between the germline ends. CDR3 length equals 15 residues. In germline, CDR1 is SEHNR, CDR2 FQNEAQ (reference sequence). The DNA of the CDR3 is TGTGCCAGCAGCCGTGGGGGGTCCCTCTCCTACGAGCAGTACTTC. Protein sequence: CASSRGGSLSYEQYF. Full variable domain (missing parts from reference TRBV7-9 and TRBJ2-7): DTGVSQNPRHKITKRGQNVTFRCDPISEHNRLYWYRQTLGQGPEFLTYFQNEAQLEKSRLLSDRFSAERPKGSFSTLEIQRTEQGDSAMYLCASSRGGSLSYEQYFGPGTRLTVT.

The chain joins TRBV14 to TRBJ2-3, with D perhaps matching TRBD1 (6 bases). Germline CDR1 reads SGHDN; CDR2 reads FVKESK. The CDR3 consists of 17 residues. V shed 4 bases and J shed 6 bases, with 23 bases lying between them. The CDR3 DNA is TGTGCCAGCAGCCGGCTACTTATAGGACAGCCCGGGGATACGCAGTATTTT. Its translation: CASSRLLIGQPGDTQYF. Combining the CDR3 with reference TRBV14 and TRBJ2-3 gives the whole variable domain EAGVTQFPSHSVIEKGQTVTLRCDPISGHDNLYWYRRVMGKEIKFLLHFVKESKQDESGMPNNRFLAERTGGTYSTLKVQPAELEDSGVYFCASSRLLIGQPGDTQYFGPGTRLTVL.